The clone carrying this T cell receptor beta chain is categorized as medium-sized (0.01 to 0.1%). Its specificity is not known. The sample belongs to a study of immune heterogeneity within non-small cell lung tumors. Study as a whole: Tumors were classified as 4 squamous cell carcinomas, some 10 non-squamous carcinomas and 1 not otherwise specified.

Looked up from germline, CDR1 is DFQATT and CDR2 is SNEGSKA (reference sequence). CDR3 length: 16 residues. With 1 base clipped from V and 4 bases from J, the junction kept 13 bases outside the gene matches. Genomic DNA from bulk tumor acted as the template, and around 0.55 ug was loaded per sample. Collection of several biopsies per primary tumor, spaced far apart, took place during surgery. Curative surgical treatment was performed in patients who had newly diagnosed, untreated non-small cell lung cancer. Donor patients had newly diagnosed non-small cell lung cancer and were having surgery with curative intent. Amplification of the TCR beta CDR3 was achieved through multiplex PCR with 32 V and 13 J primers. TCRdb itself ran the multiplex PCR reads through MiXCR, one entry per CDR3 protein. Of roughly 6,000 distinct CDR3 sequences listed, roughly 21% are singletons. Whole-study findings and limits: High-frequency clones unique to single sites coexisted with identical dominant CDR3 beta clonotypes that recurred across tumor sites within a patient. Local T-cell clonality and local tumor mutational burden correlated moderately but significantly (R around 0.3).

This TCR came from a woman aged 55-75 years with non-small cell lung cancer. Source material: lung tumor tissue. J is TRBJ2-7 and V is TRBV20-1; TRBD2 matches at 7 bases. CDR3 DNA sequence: TGCAGTGCTAGAGGCCGGGGCGGGAGTCCTCGGTACGAGCAGTACTTC. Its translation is CSARGRGGSPRYEQYF.